Each of the 22 T cell receptor beta chains below was sequenced from the same sample in a study of blood T cells in healthy people across ages. Primed by a sample-barcoded 5' primer and a J-beta primer mix, a second PCR proceeded for about 6 to 12 cycles. TCRdb reanalysed the 5' RACE reads using MiXCR and keeps one entry per CDR3 protein. This sample has approximately 810,000 distinct CDR3 sequences, with about 36% found just once. Source material: blood. The receptors shown here come from a man aged 18-30 years in good health.

Worth noting for this clonotype: Possible read error: a much larger clone is one base away. The gene calls are TRBV7-2 and TRBJ2-5, with D uncertain. Germline loops: CDR1 SGHTA, CDR2 FQGNSA. Trimming stripped 4 bases from V and 4 bases from J, with 10 bases between. CDR3 length: 13 amino acids. In nucleotides, the CDR3 is TGTGCCAGCAGCTCGGGCATTAGAGAGACCCAGTACTTC. This encodes CASSSGIRETQYF. The variable domain in full, completed from reference TRBV7-2 and TRBJ2-5, reads GAGVSQSPSNKVTEKGKDVELRCDPISGHTALYWYRQSLGQGLEFLIYFQGNSAPDKSGLPSDRFSAERTGGSVSTLTIQRTQQEDSAVYLCASSSGIRETQYFGPGTRLLVL.

Comment on this clonotype: A much larger clone is a single base away; this may be a read error. Here the CDR3 reads CSAATGAGTEAFF. The DNA for the CDR3 is TGCAGTGCTGCTACCGGAGCGGGGACTGAAGCTTTCTTT. The V and J genes are TRBV20-1 and TRBJ1-1; D unclear. The CDR3 loop spans 13 amino acids. The germline V gene has CDR1 DFQATT and CDR2 SNEGSKA (reference sequence). The V gene lost 5 bases and the J gene lost 5 bases, with 15 bases spanning the gap.

This clonotype was counted between two and nine times. V usage is TRBV6-6 and J usage is TRBJ1-2; 7 nucleotides line up with TRBD1. This CDR3 is 13 amino acids long. CDR1 and CDR2 (germline): MNHNY, SVGAGI (reference sequence). Losses at the gene ends were 5 bases for V and 7 bases for J; bases not matched to a gene: 7. CDR3 DNA: TGTGCCAGCAGTAAACTTGACAGGGCTGGCTACACCTTC. This gives the protein CASSKLDRAGYTF.

This clonotype occurred a few times. J is TRBJ1-1 and V is TRBV6-6, with no clear D. The V gene's germline CDR1 is MNHNY and CDR2 SVGAGI (reference sequence). This CDR3 comprises 14 residues. V was cut by 6 bases and J by 0 bases, with 11 bases left in between. The CDR3 DNA is TGTGCCAGCAGACCCGCCCGGTTGAACACTGAAGCTTTCTTT. It yields the protein CASRPARLNTEAFF.

This clonotype was seen more than once but under ten times. V gene TRBV20-1 combines with J gene TRBJ1-5, with a weak D call TRBD1 (5 bases). This CDR3 region has 13 residues. Germline CDR1 reads DFQATT; CDR2 reads SNEGSKA (reference sequence). V was shortened by 6 bases and J by 5 bases, with 14 bases between the two germline ends. CDR3 sequence: CSAAARGDQPQHF. DNA for the CDR3: TGCAGTGCCGCTGCGAGAGGGGATCAGCCCCAGCATTTT.

This clonotype was found many times. J is TRBJ2-1 and V is TRBV19; 11 bases map to TRBD1. Unmatched junction bases numbered 5, after V lost 8 bases and J lost 8 bases. This CDR3 has 13 amino acids. Looked up from germline, CDR1 is LNHDA and CDR2 is SQIVND (reference sequence). The CDR3: CASFGTGGHEQFF. The CDR3 DNA reads TGTGCCAGTTTCGGGACAGGGGGTCATGAGCAGTTCTTC.

The chain couples TRBV9 to TRBJ2-5; TRBD2 matches at 9 bases. Unmatched junction bases numbered 7, after V lost 0 bases and J lost 1 base. The CDR3 has 17 residues. The germline gives CDR1 SGDLS, CDR2 YYNGEE. The CDR3 DNA is TGTGCCAGCAGCGTAGCCAGCGGGAGGCGGATCCAAGAGACCCAGTACTTC. Its protein product is CASSVASGRRIQETQYF.

The V call is TRBV9, the J call TRBJ1-4; 10 bases line up with TRBD1. This CDR3 contains 15 residues. Unmatched junction bases numbered 6, after V lost 3 bases and J lost 7 bases. Germline CDR1 reads SGDLS; CDR2 reads YYNGEE. The CDR3 DNA is TGTGCCAGCAGCGCAGGAGACAGGGGGCGTGAAAAACTGTTTTTT. This codes for CASSAGDRGREKLFF.

The chain links TRBV29-1 to TRBJ1-2; no clear D. V was trimmed by 0 bases and J by 9 bases, leaving 11 bases between them. The CDR3 extends over 12 amino acids. Germline CDR1 is SQVTM and CDR2 is ANQGSEA. The CDR3, as DNA: TGCAGCGTTGAAGACAGGTCATATAGCTACACCTTC. Amino acids: CSVEDRSYSYTF.

This chain joins TRBV6-6 and TRBJ2-1, with D possibly TRBD2 on 6 matching bases. Germline CDR1 MNHNY, CDR2 SVGAGI (reference sequence). V gave up 0 bases and J gave up 9 bases, with 21 bases separating them. The CDR3 loop spans 17 amino acids. CDR3 sequence: CASSYSVRGEGSGEQFF. The DNA of the CDR3 is TGTGCCAGCAGTTACTCGGTCCGCGGGGAAGGTAGCGGTGAGCAGTTCTTC.

The chain combines TRBV4-3 with TRBJ2-7, with no clear D. CDR1 LGHNA and CDR2 YSLEER come from the germline V gene. The CDR3 has 13 residues. The V and J ends lost 1 base and 3 bases respectively, with 7 bases between them. The DNA for the CDR3 is TGCGCCAGCAGCCAAGCAGTGGACTACGAGCAGTACTTC. This codes for CASSQAVDYEQYF.

The chain employs TRBV3-1 and TRBJ1-6; D uncertain. This CDR3 has 14 amino acids. Germline CDR1 reads LGHDT; CDR2 reads YNNKEL (reference sequence). Trimming left V 5 bases short and J 7 bases short, with 12 bases between. CDR3 sequence reads: CASSFLTGNSPLHF. CDR3 nucleotide sequence: TGTGCCAGCAGCTTCCTAACCGGGAATTCACCCCTCCACTTT.

This clonotype was counted a few times. CDR3 region: CATKLDRSYEQYF. The CDR3 DNA sequence: TGTGCCACGAAACTCGACAGGAGCTACGAGCAGTACTTC. The chain carries TRBV10-3 and TRBJ2-7; TRBD1 might be the D (6 bases). Germline V CDR1 and CDR2: ENHRY, SYGVKD. Trimming left V 10 bases short and J 3 bases short, with 16 bases between. CDR3 size: 13 residues.

The rearrangement joins TRBV5-1 to TRBJ1-4; D ambiguous. This CDR3 region has 14 residues. The germline CDR1 and CDR2 sequences are SGHRS and YFSETQ. V lost 0 bases to trimming and J lost 3 bases, with 6 bases between them. Written as DNA, the CDR3 is TGCGCCAGCAGCTTGGGGTACGCTAATGAAAAACTGTTTTTT. This sequence encodes CASSLGYANEKLFF.

This clonotype turned up a few times. The chain combines TRBV29-1 with TRBJ1-2; 7 nucleotides align to TRBD1. Trimming took 6 bases from V and 0 from J; bases not matched to a gene: 4. CDR3 length equals 13 residues. Germline V gene sequence: CDR1 SQVTM, CDR2 ANQGSEA. The CDR3: CSVAGGSNYGYTF. CDR3 nucleotides: TGCAGCGTGGCAGGGGGTTCTAACTATGGCTACACCTTC.

The V gene is TRBV7-2, the J gene TRBJ1-6; a possible D gene is TRBD1 (6 bases). Trimming left V 4 bases short and J 1 base short, with 14 bases between. CDR1 is SGHTA and CDR2 is FQGNSA in the germline V gene. The CDR3 is 17 amino acids. CDR3 in DNA: TGTGCCAGCAGCTCTTGGGAACAGGGTTCCTATAATTCACCCCTCCACTTT. This translates into CASSSWEQGSYNSPLHF.

Written as DNA, the CDR3 is TGCAGCGTTGCGCGAGGTGGGGGGGGCACAGATACGCAGTATTTT. Protein: CSVARGGGGTDTQYF. The chain couples TRBV29-1 to TRBJ2-3; 7 bases map to TRBD2. With V trimmed by 4 bases and J by 1 base, 8 bases remained unmatched. Germline CDR1 and CDR2: SQVTM and ANQGSEA. CDR3 length: 15 amino acids.

This clonotype was detected only a few times. This chain joins TRBV6-5 and TRBJ1-6; D is unclear. CDR1 and CDR2 from the germline V gene are MNHEY and SVGAGI. With 2 bases removed from V and 8 bases from J, the gap between germline ends came to 13 bases. CDR3 length equals 15 residues. This CDR3 reads CASSYEGNTDSPLHF. CDR3 coding DNA: TGTGCCAGCAGTTACGAAGGGAATACGGATTCACCCCTCCACTTT.

This clonotype has at least ten counts. The chain combines TRBV20-1 with TRBJ2-7, with D unresolved. V lost 3 bases to trimming and J lost 1 base, with 7 bases between them. Germline V gene lookup returns CDR1 DFQATT and CDR2 SNEGSKA (reference sequence). The length of the CDR3 is 12 residues. As DNA, the CDR3 is TGCAGTGCTAGTCTCGATTCCTACGAGCAGTACTTC. Translated: CSASLDSYEQYF.

CDR3 amino acids: CANHAMGGPRGYTF. For the CDR3, the DNA is TGTGCCAACCACGCCATGGGGGGGCCGCGAGGCTACACCTTC. This rearrangement joins TRBV7-2 to TRBJ1-2; the D gene is possibly TRBD1 (6 bases). V was clipped by 10 bases and J by 8 bases, with 23 bases between them. CDR1 and CDR2 (germline): SGHTA, FQGNSA. The CDR3 is made up of 14 amino acids.

The chain recombines TRBV20-1 with TRBJ2-3; the D gene is possibly TRBD2 (6 bases). V lost 3 bases, J lost 2 bases, and 15 bases lay in between. The CDR3 is 15 residues long. The germline gives CDR1 DFQATT, CDR2 SNEGSKA (reference sequence). The CDR3 DNA reads as TGCAGTGCTAGGGACTATAAAGTCGACACAGATACGCAGTATTTT. The encoded protein is CSARDYKVDTDTQYF.

Remarks on this clonotype: A junction boundary mismatches the germline segment, possibly from a read error. This chain links TRBV12-3 or TRBV12-4 with TRBJ2-1; D is possibly TRBD2 (6 bases). The CDR3 is made up of 14 amino acids. The CDR3 region is CTSSSGGGAGSKFF. The CDR3 DNA follows: TGTACCAGCAGTTCCGGGGGAGGAGCTGGAAGTAAGTTCTTC.